This TCR beta chain was sequenced in a study of T cells in severe cutaneous drug reactions (dated by TCRdb to about 2019). Background on the whole study: Patients were recruited between the early 2010s and the late 2010s from Taiwan, Thailand and a European registry network. Only patients with a probable or definite SJS/TEN or DRESS diagnosis by RegiSCAR criteria were enrolled. The Naranjo algorithm and the ALDEN drug causality algorithm were used to assign the culprit drug. Blister fluids/cells, PBMC and other biological samples were taken from patients in the acute stage or the recovery stage. The study combined bulk TCR sequencing with single-cell sequencing, quantitative PCR validation, functional assays and transgenic mouse experiments. Libraries were prepared using iRepertoire multiplex PCR, and a comparison was cited by the authors in which similar capture of abundant clonotypes was shown across iRepertoire and 5' RACE methods with or without UMI. Points the paper makes about the study in general: The authors noted that whether the public TCR generalizes to SJS/TEN caused by other drugs still needs further study. A strong increase in TRBV12-4 usage was observed in CBZ-SJS/TEN patients, with averages of approximately 30% in blister cells and about 5% in PBMC. Although undetectable or scarce in tolerant-control and healthy-donor PBMC, a public TCRbeta CDR3 was found in all seven CBZ-SJS/TEN blister samples, at a mean of 13.57%.

The CDR3 runs 14 residues from the cysteine to the phenylalanine. No DNA is given. CDR1 and CDR2 are drawn from the germline V gene: KGHDR, SFDVKD. For both bulk and single-cell sequencing, libraries were prepared with the iRepertoire multiplex PCR system and TCR subtype-specific primers. Bulk TCR beta libraries were generated by multiplex PCR with primers targeting V, D and J gene regions. Approximately 85-550 ng of RNA per sample was used as input for bulk TCR library preparation. Bulk TCR beta amplicons were sequenced on an Illumina MiSeq. The published analysis was carried out like this. Quality control steps removed sample misassignments and low-quality sequencing reads. The amino acids lying between the V-gene Y[YFLI]C motif and the J-segment [FW]GXGT motif were defined as CDR3. CDR3 clonotypes and TRBV and TRBJ gene assignments were based on the IMGT database. TRBV expression in each sample was normalized to the mean of the same gene in PBMC from roughly 47 healthy donors. TCRdb reprocessed the reads, and each CDR3 protein sequence is entered once, without DNA. The V and J calls and clone size are TCRdb's, not the authors'. This sample's table has entries for approximately 4,000 distinct CDR3 sequences. More than 75% of the sample is in the top ten clones.

Sequencing was performed on donors who were patients with carbamazepine-induced Stevens-Johnson syndrome or toxic epidermal necrolysis (CBZ-SJS/TEN). The peripheral blood repertoires were taken from CBZ-SJS/TEN patients of two origins, a few Han Chinese and about six European. Next-generation sequencing was used to profile the T cell receptor repertoires of patients with drug-induced severe cutaneous adverse reactions in a search for drug-specific clonotypes. RNA was isolated from either blister cells of skin lesions or peripheral blood mononuclear cells. To note about this clonotype: Its antigen target is currently unknown.

This TCR derives from a human donor with Stevens-Johnson syndrome, a severe cutaneous drug reaction. Source material: PBMCs. The rearranged segments are TRBV24-1 and TRBJ1-2; TCRdb's D call, TRBD1, is unchecked because there is no DNA. The CDR3 protein: CATSDYRGRHGYTF.